Listed here are 25 T cell receptor beta chains from one sample, sequenced in a study of PD-1 blockade in mismatch repair-deficient tumors. Profiling relied on immunoSEQ multiplex PCR, and the TCRdb table lists in-frame clones only, not all of them. The sample contains around 40,000 clones, about 76% of which appear only once. The source material was peripheral blood, sampled 4 weeks after starting pembrolizumab. Receptor source: an adult with mismatch repair-deficient cancer.

The rearrangement links TRBV5-1 to TRBJ2-1; the D gene is possibly TRBD2 (6 bases). This CDR3 is built from 14 residues. V gave up 6 bases and J gave up 6 bases, with 16 bases separating them. Germline V gene lookup returns CDR1 SGHRS and CDR2 YFSETQ. CDR3 sequence: CASTTQGGVNEQFF. Written as DNA, the CDR3 is TGCGCCAGCACAACGCAGGGCGGGGTCAATGAGCAGTTCTTC.

This chain connects TRBV29-1 to TRBJ2-1; possible D gene TRBD2, 5 bases. In germline, CDR1 is SQVTM, CDR2 ANQGSEA. The CDR3 is 13 amino acids. Trimming left V 4 bases short and J 10 bases short, with 17 bases between. Here the CDR3 DNA reads TGCAGCGTTGGTGTAGCGCGAGTTGGGGAGCAGTTCTTC. Translating gives CSVGVARVGEQFF.

Ten or more counts support this clone. This rearrangement joins TRBV28 to TRBJ2-3; D is unclear. Per germline, CDR1 MDHEN and CDR2 SYDVKM. The CDR3 contains 13 residues. V was shortened by 1 base and J by 1 base, with 3 bases between the two germline ends. Here the CDR3 reads CASSLLGTDTQYF. CDR3 nucleotides: TGTGCCAGCAGTTTATTGGGCACAGATACGCAGTATTTT. Full variable domain (remainder filled in from reference TRBV28 and TRBJ2-3): DVKVTQSSRYLVKRTGEKVFLECVQDMDHENMFWYRQDPGLGLRLIYFSYDVKMKEKGDIPEGYSVSREKKERFSLILESASTNQTSMYLCASSLLGTDTQYFGPGTRLTVL.

The rearrangement uses TRBV5-1 and TRBJ1-1, with a weak D call TRBD1 (5 bases). V was trimmed by 2 bases and J by 1 base, leaving 9 bases between them. This CDR3 spans 14 amino acids. Germline V gene data show CDR1 as SGHRS and CDR2 as YFSETQ. The chain's CDR3 is CASSFRGPNTEAFF. Written as DNA, the CDR3 is TGCGCCAGCAGCTTCCGGGGCCCGAACACTGAAGCTTTCTTT.

J is TRBJ1-3 and V is TRBV5-1, with D unresolved. Germline V gene lookup returns CDR1 SGHRS and CDR2 YFSETQ. V lost 6 bases, J lost 0 bases, and 16 bases lay in between. The length of the CDR3 is 16 residues. For the CDR3, the DNA is TGCGCCAGCATTACACCCCTCCATATCTCTGGAAACACCATATATTTT. Its protein product is CASITPLHISGNTIYF.

The chain links TRBV6-1 to TRBJ2-6; D not resolved. The germline V and J ends were trimmed by 8 bases and 0 bases, with 5 bases remaining between them. CDR1 MNHNS and CDR2 SASEGT come from the germline V gene. The CDR3 spans 13 residues. The CDR3 nucleotides read TGTGCCAGCGGGAACTCTGGGGCCAACGTCCTGACTTTC. The encoded protein is CASGNSGANVLTF.

Comment on this clone: This sample also contains other DNA sequences that code for the same CDR3. This chain joins TRBV2 and TRBJ1-2; the D gene is possibly TRBD1 (5 bases). Germline lookup yields CDR1 SNHLY and CDR2 FYNNEI. The germline V and J ends were trimmed by 3 bases and 0 bases, with 11 bases remaining between them. The CDR3 totals 15 residues. This CDR3 is CASSETWGANYGYTF. CDR3 in DNA: TGTGCCAGCAGTGAGACGTGGGGGGCTAACTATGGCTACACCTTC.

The genes are TRBV4-1 and TRBJ1-2, with D perhaps matching TRBD1 (5 bases). CDR1 is MGHRA and CDR2 is YSYEKL in the germline V gene. This CDR3 comprises 15 residues. With 0 bases removed from V and 2 bases from J, the gap between germline ends came to 10 bases. CDR3 DNA sequence: TGCGCCAGCAGCCAAGATCAAGACAGAAACTATGGCTACACCTTC. Translated: CASSQDQDRNYGYTF.

V and J are TRBV5-1 and TRBJ2-1; D may be TRBD2 (5 bases). The CDR3 is made up of 15 amino acids. Trimming left V 4 bases short and J 6 bases short, with 17 bases between. Germline CDR1 reads SGHRS; CDR2 reads YFSETQ. CDR3 protein: CASSKRSAVGNEQFF. The DNA for the CDR3 is TGCGCCAGCAGCAAGCGGAGCGCGGTAGGCAATGAGCAGTTCTTC.

This chain uses TRBV28 with TRBJ2-7, with a weak D call TRBD2 (5 bases). Germline lookup yields CDR1 MDHEN and CDR2 SYDVKM. The CDR3 covers 13 residues. V lost 6 bases, J lost 4 bases, and 13 bases lay in between. The CDR3 DNA reads as TGTGCCAGCAGGACTCTTTCGGGATACGAGCAGTACTTC. Its protein is CASRTLSGYEQYF.

V gene TRBV6-5 combines with J gene TRBJ1-2; TRBD1 matches 7 bases. Trimming removed 9 bases from V and 4 bases from J; junction bases left unmatched: 8. Germline values: CDR1 MNHEY, CDR2 SVGAGI. The CDR3 runs to 13 residues. For the CDR3, the DNA is TGTGCCAGTAGTACAGGGGTCTCCTATGGCTACACCTTC. Residues: CASSTGVSYGYTF.

The DNA for the CDR3 is TGTGCCTACCAACCGGGACAGGGGCCCTACGAGCAGTACTTC. Its translation is CAYQPGQGPYEQYF. This chain joins TRBV30 and TRBJ2-7, with 10 bases fitting TRBD1. The CDR3 consists of 14 residues. Germline loops: CDR1 GTSNPN, CDR2 SVGIG (reference sequence). V dropped 7 bases and J dropped 2; count of bases not matched to a gene: 8.

This chain links TRBV15 with TRBJ2-1; 13 nucleotides match TRBD2. CDR1 is LNHNV and CDR2 is YYDKDF in the germline V gene (reference sequence). The CDR3 has 20 residues. J gave up 5 bases and V 0 bases, and 13 bases lay outside the gene matches. The CDR3 protein is CATSRDWAQQGLAGNNEQFF. CDR3 nucleotides: TGTGCCACCAGCAGAGACTGGGCGCAACAGGGACTAGCGGGGAACAATGAGCAGTTCTTC.

The V call is TRBV4-1, the J call TRBJ2-4; D unclear. V was shortened by 2 bases and J by 8 bases, with 22 bases between the two germline ends. CDR1 is MGHRA, CDR2 YSYEKL, per germline. The CDR3 is made up of 17 amino acids. The chain's CDR3 is CASSQSRVEKVLDIQYF. The DNA for the CDR3 is TGCGCCAGCAGCCAAAGCCGGGTCGAGAAGGTTCTAGACATTCAGTACTTC.

The chain carries TRBV5-1 and TRBJ2-5, with 12 bases aligning to TRBD2. There are 16 residues in the CDR3. The germline gives CDR1 SGHRS, CDR2 YFSETQ. V shed 5 bases, J shed 5 bases, and the junction held 10 bases outside the gene matches. The CDR3 DNA reads TGCGCCAGCAGGAATAATCTAGCGGGAGGGCCGGAGACCCAGTACTTC. This gives the protein CASRNNLAGGPETQYF.

The V call is TRBV11-3, the J call TRBJ1-3; no reliable D call. Trimming removed 2 bases at V and 4 bases at J, with 12 bases between. The CDR3 is made up of 15 amino acids. In germline, CDR1 is SGHNT, CDR2 YENEEA. CDR3: CASSLRRSLGNTIYF. The CDR3 coding sequence is TGTGCCAGCAGCTTAAGGAGGTCTCTCGGAAACACCATATATTTT. The full variable domain, with the rest looked up from reference TRBV11-3 and TRBJ1-3, is EAGVVQSPRYKIIEKKQPVAFWCNPISGHNTLYWYLQNLGQGPELLIRYENEEAVDDSQLPKDRFSAERLKGVDSTLKIQPAELGDSAVYLCASSLRRSLGNTIYFGEGSWLTVV.

The chain links TRBV5-1 to TRBJ1-4, with 7 bases aligning to TRBD1. Germline V CDR1 and CDR2: SGHRS, YFSETQ. The trim removed 1 base at V and 4 bases at J, leaving 13 bases unmatched. The CDR3 covers 18 residues. In nucleotides, the CDR3 is TGCGCCAGCAGCTTGATCTCGCAGGGGGGAAGGAATAATGAAAAACTGTTTTTT. This codes for CASSLISQGGRNNEKLFF.

This chain links TRBV30 with TRBJ2-3; weak D call: TRBD2 (6 bases). The length of the CDR3 is 15 residues. Germline V CDR1 and CDR2: GTSNPN, SVGIG (reference sequence). Trimming stripped 0 bases from V and 0 bases from J, with 10 bases between. In DNA, the CDR3 is TGTGCCTGGAGTGTTTTAGCGGCTAGCACAGATACGCAGTATTTT. It is translated as CAWSVLAASTDTQYF.

The V gene is TRBV7-9, the J gene TRBJ1-2; no firm D call. CDR3 size: 16 residues. With 1 base removed from V and 4 bases from J, the gap between germline ends came to 16 bases. Germline assignment: CDR1 SEHNR and CDR2 FQNEAQ (reference sequence). CDR3 region: CASSLVGERGLYGYTF. The CDR3 DNA follows: TGTGCCAGCAGCTTAGTTGGGGAAAGAGGTCTCTATGGCTACACCTTC.

The count of this clone is one. This chain connects TRBV10-3 to TRBJ2-2, with 8 bases that match TRBD1. J was trimmed by 6 bases and V by 6 bases; bases with no gene match: 12. The V gene's germline CDR1 is ENHRY and CDR2 SYGVKD. The CDR3 is 16 amino acids. The CDR3 nucleotides read TGTGCCATCAGCTATCTGGACAGGGAGGTGGCCGGGGAGCTGTTTTTT. Protein: CAISYLDREVAGELFF.

The rearrangement joins TRBV5-1 to TRBJ1-5, with TRBD1 as a possible D gene (5 bases). The CDR3 sequence is 15 residues long. The germline V and J ends were trimmed by 0 bases and 7 bases, with 14 bases remaining between them. Germline CDR1 and CDR2: SGHRS and YFSETQ. CDR3 coding DNA: TGCGCCAGCAGCTTGGAAGGCGGGAGGGGCCAGCCCCAGCATTTT. It is translated as CASSLEGGRGQPQHF.

For this clone: One junction end does not reproduce the germline sequence, and a read error may be involved. The sample carries other DNA sequences with the same CDR3. The chain uses TRBV6-1 and TRBJ2-5; 12 positions agree with TRBD2. The CDR3 runs 15 residues. CDR1 is MNHNS and CDR2 is SASEGT in the germline V gene. CDR3 coding DNA: TGTGCCGGGTCTGGACTAGCGGGGACCCAAGAGACCCAATACTTC. Its translation is CAGSGLAGTQETQYF.

This chain links TRBV11-2 with TRBJ2-5, with D unclear. In germline, CDR1 is SGHAT, CDR2 FQNNGV. Deletions cut 4 bases from V and 5 bases from J, with 17 bases between. The length of the CDR3 is 15 residues. CDR3 nucleotide sequence: TGTGCCAGCAGCTCCGTAGGACCTCCCTTTGAGACCCAGTACTTC. Translation gives CASSSVGPPFETQYF.

Many counts were recorded for this clone. The V and J genes are TRBV5-4 and TRBJ2-1; D is tentatively TRBD1 or TRBD2 (5 bases each). V lost 6 bases and J lost 6, with 13 bases in between. Germline CDR1 and CDR2: SGHNT and YYREEE (reference sequence). This CDR3 is built from 13 residues. The CDR3 bases are TGTGCCAGCAAGGAACCGGGGCCCAATGAGCAGTTCTTC. Translating gives CASKEPGPNEQFF.

V and J are TRBV11-3 and TRBJ2-1; 8 nucleotides match TRBD1. CDR1 SGHNT and CDR2 YENEEA come from the germline V gene. J was trimmed by 3 bases and V by 3 bases; bases with no gene match: 1. The CDR3 has 14 residues. The CDR3 DNA is TGTGCCAGCAGCTTCAGGGGGCACTACAATGAGCAGTTCTTC. This codes for CASSFRGHYNEQFF.